The 25 T cell receptor beta chains in this list originate from one sample, sequenced in a study of identical twins. One entry per CDR3 protein results from TCRdb running MiXCR on the 5' RACE reads. The data show 650,000 to 800,000 distinct CDR3 sequences, with under 9% seen just once and 0.75% to 1% held by the top ten. This sample also appeared in a second study, on yellow fever vaccine responses in identical twins.

Sequencing used PBMCs. All receptors come from a young woman in good health.

V is TRBV20-1 and J is TRBJ2-5, with a weak D call TRBD2 (5 bases). The CDR3 totals 14 residues. Per the germline V gene, CDR1 is DFQATT and CDR2 is SNEGSKA (reference sequence). V lost 1 base, J lost 0 bases, and 9 bases lay in between. The chain's CDR3 is CSARVTGNQETQYF. The CDR3 DNA reads TGCAGTGCTAGAGTGACGGGGAACCAAGAGACCCAGTACTTC.

J is TRBJ2-7 and V is TRBV20-1; D uncertain. V dropped 0 bases and J dropped 0 bases, with 12 bases sitting between them. This CDR3 is 15 amino acids long. The germline gives CDR1 DFQATT, CDR2 SNEGSKA (reference sequence). CDR3 in DNA: TGCAGTGCTAGAGATCCGGCAGCCACCTCCTACGAGCAGTACTTC. Its protein product is CSARDPAATSYEQYF.

This clonotype was picked up many times. This chain connects TRBV27 to TRBJ2-2, with TRBD1 identical over 9 bases. The V gene end was trimmed by 4 bases and the J gene end by 7 bases; junction bases not matched to a gene: 4. This CDR3 has 14 amino acids. CDR1 MNHEY and CDR2 SMNVEV come from the germline V gene (reference sequence). This chain's CDR3 is CASSWTGVGGELFF. The CDR3, as DNA: TGTGCCAGCAGTTGGACAGGGGTTGGCGGGGAGCTGTTTTTT.

The sample holds a few counts of this clonotype. V gene TRBV6-1 combines with J gene TRBJ2-7; D possibly uses TRBD1 or TRBD2 (5 bases each). Looked up from germline, CDR1 is MNHNS and CDR2 is SASEGT. The CDR3 contains 14 residues. V lost 6 bases, J lost 4 bases, and 16 bases lay in between. CDR3 protein: CASSSGTVIYEQYF. The CDR3 region has the DNA TGTGCCAGCAGCTCCGGGACCGTTATATACGAGCAGTACTTC.

This chain uses TRBV27 with TRBJ2-7; D possibly corresponds to TRBD2 (6 bases). Germline CDR1 MNHEY, CDR2 SMNVEV (reference sequence). This CDR3 comprises 13 residues. Trimming pared 2 bases from V and 5 bases from J, leaving 10 bases between. CDR3 DNA sequence: TGTGCCAGCAGTTTAAGAGAGCGGGACGAGCAGTACTTC. It is translated as CASSLRERDEQYF.

The table lists this clonotype with a count of one. The V gene is TRBV29-1, the J gene TRBJ1-1; D is possibly TRBD1 (5 bases). Trimming pared 6 bases from V and 4 bases from J, leaving 15 bases between. This CDR3 region has 13 residues. The germline CDR1 and CDR2 sequences are SQVTM and ANQGSEA. As DNA, the CDR3 is TGCAGCGTCGACTTTCAGGGTGGCACTGAAGCTTTCTTT. The encoded protein is CSVDFQGGTEAFF. Full variable domain (missing parts from reference TRBV29-1 and TRBJ1-1): SAVISQKPSRDICQRGTSLTIQCQVDSQVTMMFWYRQQPGQSLTLIATANQGSEATYESGFVIDKFPISRPNLTFSTLTVSNMSPEDSSIYLCSVDFQGGTEAFFGQGTRLTVV.

This clonotype was counted only a few times. This chain uses TRBV4-2 with TRBJ2-7; TRBD2 might be the D (5 bases). Germline lookup yields CDR1 LGHNA and CDR2 YNFKEQ. The CDR3 has 14 residues. Trimming took off 2 bases at V and 3 bases at J, with 11 bases between the two ends. The CDR3 coding sequence is TGTGCCAGCAGCCAACGGGGTGGGGACTACGAGCAGTACTTC. Protein product: CASSQRGGDYEQYF.

This clonotype was detected ten times or more. The chain carries TRBV29-1 and TRBJ2-5; weak D call: TRBD1 (7 bases). The CDR3 runs to 13 residues. Germline CDR1 is SQVTM and CDR2 is ANQGSEA. The V gene lost 4 bases and the J gene lost 5 bases, with 14 bases spanning the gap. CDR3 in amino acids: CSVAPTGRETQYF. Here the CDR3 DNA reads TGCAGCGTTGCCCCGACAGGGAGGGAGACCCAGTACTTC. The whole variable domain, remainder taken from reference TRBV29-1 and TRBJ2-5, is SAVISQKPSRDICQRGTSLTIQCQVDSQVTMMFWYRQQPGQSLTLIATANQGSEATYESGFVIDKFPISRPNLTFSTLTVSNMSPEDSSIYLCSVAPTGRETQYFGPGTRLLVL.

The chain combines TRBV2 with TRBJ2-7; 7 nucleotides match TRBD2. Germline values: CDR1 SNHLY, CDR2 FYNNEI. Unmatched junction bases numbered 5, after V lost 7 bases and J lost 2 bases. The CDR3 spans 13 residues. The CDR3 reads CASKESGAYEQYF. The CDR3 nucleotides are TGTGCCAGCAAGGAGAGCGGGGCCTACGAGCAGTACTTC.

This clonotype has at least ten counts. The rearrangement links TRBV6-1 to TRBJ2-7; 7 bases are shared with TRBD1. V dropped 3 bases and J dropped 4; count of bases not matched to a gene: 6. The CDR3 runs 14 residues. CDR1 and CDR2 (germline): MNHNS, SASEGT. The CDR3 is CASSETGSGYEQYF. Here the CDR3 DNA reads TGTGCCAGCAGTGAGACAGGGAGCGGTTACGAGCAGTACTTC.

This clonotype has more than one count but fewer than ten. This chain uses TRBV6-1 with TRBJ2-7, with D unclear. There are 8 residues in the CDR3. The germline V and J ends were trimmed by 8 bases and 7 bases, with 3 bases remaining between them. Germline assignment: CDR1 MNHNS and CDR2 SASEGT. This CDR3 reads CASDEQYF. DNA for the CDR3: TGTGCCAGCGATGAGCAGTACTTC.

This clonotype was seen a handful of times. The rearrangement uses TRBV24-1 and TRBJ2-3; D is possibly TRBD1 (7 bases). The CDR3 is 17 residues long. Trimming took 5 bases from V and 0 from J, leaving 17 bases between them. CDR1 and CDR2 (germline): KGHDR, SFDVKD. CDR3 residues: CATSGLRGEPSTDTQYF. The CDR3 nucleotides are TGTGCCACCAGTGGTCTCAGGGGGGAGCCTAGCACAGATACGCAGTATTTT.

The V call is TRBV6-6, the J call TRBJ2-7, with 9 positions matching TRBD1. Unmatched junction bases numbered 10, after V lost 7 bases and J lost 9 bases. In germline, CDR1 is MNHNY, CDR2 SVGAGI (reference sequence). The length of the CDR3 is 13 residues. CDR3: CASIRRTGDGQYF. In nucleotides, the CDR3 is TGTGCCAGCATCCGACGGACAGGGGATGGGCAGTACTTC.

This clonotype came up many times. The V call is TRBV4-3, the J call TRBJ2-7, with 13 bases that match TRBD2. V shed 1 base, J shed 5 bases, and the junction held 14 bases outside the gene matches. The CDR3 loop spans 19 amino acids. Looked up from germline, CDR1 is LGHNA and CDR2 is YSLEER. The CDR3: CASSQGTSGRMGLSDEQYF. DNA for the CDR3: TGCGCCAGCAGCCAAGGGACTAGCGGGAGAATGGGTCTGTCGGACGAGCAGTACTTC.

This clonotype has just a few counts. The chain is built from TRBV20-1 and TRBJ2-5; D ambiguous. CDR1 DFQATT and CDR2 SNEGSKA come from the germline V gene (reference sequence). The CDR3 contains 15 residues. V gave up 2 bases and J gave up 2 bases, with 15 bases separating them. CDR3 residues: CSARRVFQIQETQYF. The CDR3 bases are TGCAGTGCTAGAAGGGTCTTCCAGATACAAGAGACCCAGTACTTC.

This clonotype was found many times. This chain connects TRBV14 to TRBJ2-5, with unresolved D. V shed 1 base and J shed 7 bases, with 7 bases lying between them. Germline CDR1 and CDR2: SGHDN and FVKESK. The CDR3 totals 12 residues. As DNA, the CDR3 is TGTGCCAGCAGCCAAGGGCTACTGACCCAGTACTTC. Translated, it gives CASSQGLLTQYF.

V and J are TRBV4-3 and TRBJ2-2; TRBD1 matches at 7 bases. The V segment lost 3 bases and the J segment 6 bases; nucleotides outside the gene matches: 10. Germline assignment: CDR1 LGHNA and CDR2 YSLEER. The CDR3 has 16 amino acids. For the CDR3, the DNA is TGCGCCAGCAGCCATCGCTCGACAGGGTTGGCCGGGGAGCTGTTTTTT. It codes for CASSHRSTGLAGELFF.

V is TRBV7-8 and J is TRBJ2-7; 7 nucleotides agree with TRBD1. The CDR3 is made up of 15 amino acids. The germline gives CDR1 SGHVS, CDR2 FQNEAQ. V lost 5 bases, J lost 2 bases, and 9 bases stayed unmatched. CDR3 region: CASSVRTGNPYEQYF. As DNA, the CDR3 is TGTGCCAGCAGCGTCAGGACAGGAAATCCCTACGAGCAGTACTTC.

The chain joins TRBV9 to TRBJ2-2; D is unclear. This CDR3 spans 14 amino acids. V was cut by 6 bases and J by 8 bases, with 17 bases left in between. The germline CDR1 and CDR2 sequences are SGDLS and YYNGEE. The CDR3 nucleotides read TGTGCCAGCAACCCGACGGATCTTATGGGGGAGCTGTTTTTT. It encodes CASNPTDLMGELFF.

This clonotype appeared many times. The V and J genes are TRBV18 and TRBJ1-6; 7 bases agree with TRBD1. CDR1 is KGHSH and CDR2 is LQKENI in the germline V gene. The CDR3 is 15 residues long. The V and J ends lost 2 bases and 7 bases, in that order; junction bases with no gene match: 5. CDR3 in amino acids: CASSPEGQNNSPLHF. CDR3 DNA sequence: TGTGCCAGCTCACCAGAGGGACAGAACAATTCACCCCTCCACTTT.

This clonotype was seen ten or more times. The chain's CDR3 is CATWVGQGSTGELFF. The CDR3 DNA follows: TGTGCCACCTGGGTGGGACAGGGGTCCACCGGGGAGCTGTTTTTT. V usage is TRBV15 and J usage is TRBJ2-2, with TRBD1 identical over 10 bases. The CDR3 runs 15 residues. In germline, CDR1 is LNHNV, CDR2 YYDKDF (reference sequence). V gave up 8 bases and J gave up 4 bases; unmatched junction bases: 7.

This clonotype turned up a few times. The CDR3 sequence is CSAGETDTQYF. As DNA, the CDR3 is TGCAGTGCGGGAGAGACCGATACGCAGTATTTT. The chain uses TRBV20-1 and TRBJ2-3, with a possible D match to TRBD2 (5 bases). The CDR3 has 11 amino acids. CDR1 and CDR2 from the germline V gene are DFQATT and SNEGSKA (reference sequence). Trimming left V 6 bases short and J 6 bases short, with 10 bases between.

This clonotype came up a few times. The rearrangement uses TRBV27 and TRBJ2-2, with a tentative D call TRBD1 (6 bases). Trimming removed 6 bases at V and 5 bases at J, with 16 bases between. This CDR3 has 15 amino acids. Germline lookup yields CDR1 MNHEY and CDR2 SMNVEV (reference sequence). This CDR3 reads CASRRVQGSTGELFF. CDR3 sequence (DNA): TGTGCCAGCAGGAGAGTACAGGGATCTACCGGGGAGCTGTTTTTT.

The count of this clonotype is one. The J gene is TRBJ2-7, the V gene TRBV3-1; 8 bases are shared with TRBD1. Trimming cost V 4 bases and J 2 bases; bases outside gene matches: 19. Germline loops: CDR1 LGHDT, CDR2 YNNKEL (reference sequence). The CDR3 length is 19 residues. For the CDR3, the DNA is TGTGCCAGCAGCCCTTCCTCCGGGACAGGAGAAACGAAGACCTACGAGCAGTACTTC. This encodes CASSPSSGTGETKTYEQYF.

V usage is TRBV5-5 and J usage is TRBJ2-5; D unresolved. Between the trimmed V and J ends, which lost 1 base and 0 bases, there was a span of 7 bases. The germline V gene has CDR1 SGHKS and CDR2 YYEKEE (reference sequence). The CDR3 is 14 residues long. CDR3 amino acids: CASSLMSNQETQYF. In nucleotides, the CDR3 is TGTGCCAGCAGCTTGATGTCAAACCAAGAGACCCAGTACTTC.